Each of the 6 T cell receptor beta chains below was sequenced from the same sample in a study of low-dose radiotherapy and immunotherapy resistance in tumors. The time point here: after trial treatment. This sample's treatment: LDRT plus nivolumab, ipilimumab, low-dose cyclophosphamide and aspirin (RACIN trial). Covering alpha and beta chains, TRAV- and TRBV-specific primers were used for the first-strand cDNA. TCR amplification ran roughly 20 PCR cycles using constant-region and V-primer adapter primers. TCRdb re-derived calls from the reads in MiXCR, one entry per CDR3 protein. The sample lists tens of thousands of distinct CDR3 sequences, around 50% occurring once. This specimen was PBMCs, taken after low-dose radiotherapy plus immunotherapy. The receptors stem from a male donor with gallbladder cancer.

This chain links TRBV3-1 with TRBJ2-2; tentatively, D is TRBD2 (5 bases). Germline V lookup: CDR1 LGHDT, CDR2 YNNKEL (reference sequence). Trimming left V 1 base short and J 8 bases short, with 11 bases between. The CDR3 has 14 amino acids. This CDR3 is CASSQVKRVGELFF. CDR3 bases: TGTGCCAGCAGCCAAGTCAAGAGGGTTGGGGAGCTGTTTTTT.

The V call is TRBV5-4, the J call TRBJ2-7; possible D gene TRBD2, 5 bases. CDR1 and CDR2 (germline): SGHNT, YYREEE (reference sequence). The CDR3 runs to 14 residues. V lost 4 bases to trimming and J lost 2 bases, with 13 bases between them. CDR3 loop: CASSADAGAYEQYF. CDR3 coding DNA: TGTGCCAGCAGCGCGGACGCCGGGGCCTACGAGCAGTACTTC.

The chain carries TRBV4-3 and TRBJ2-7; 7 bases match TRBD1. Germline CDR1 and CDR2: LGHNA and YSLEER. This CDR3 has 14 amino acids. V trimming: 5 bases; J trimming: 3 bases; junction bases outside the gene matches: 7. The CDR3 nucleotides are TGCGCCAGCAGCTCCAGACAGGGCAGCTACGAGCAGTACTTC. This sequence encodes CASSSRQGSYEQYF.

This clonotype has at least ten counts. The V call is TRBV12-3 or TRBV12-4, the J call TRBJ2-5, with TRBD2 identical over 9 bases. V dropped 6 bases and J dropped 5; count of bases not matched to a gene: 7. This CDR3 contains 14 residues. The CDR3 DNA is TGTGCCAGCAGGCGGGAGGGGGCTAGGGAGACCCAGTACTTC. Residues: CASRREGARETQYF.

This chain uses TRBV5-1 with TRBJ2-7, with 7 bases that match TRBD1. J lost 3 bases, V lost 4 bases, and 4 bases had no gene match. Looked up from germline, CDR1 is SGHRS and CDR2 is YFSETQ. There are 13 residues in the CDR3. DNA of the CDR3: TGCGCCAGCAGCGCTAGACAGGGCTACGAGCAGTACTTC. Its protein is CASSARQGYEQYF.

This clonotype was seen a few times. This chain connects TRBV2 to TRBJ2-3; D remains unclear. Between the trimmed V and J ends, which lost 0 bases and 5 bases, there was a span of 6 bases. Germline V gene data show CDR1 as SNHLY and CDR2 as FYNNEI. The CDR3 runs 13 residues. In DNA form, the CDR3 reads TGTGCCAGCAGTGAAGCGAAGGGAGATACGCAGTATTTT. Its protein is CASSEAKGDTQYF. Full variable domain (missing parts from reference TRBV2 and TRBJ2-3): EPEVTQTPSHQVTQMGQEVILRCVPISNHLYFYWYRQILGQKVEFLVSFYNNEISEKSEIFDDQFSVERPDGSNFTLKIRSTKLEDSAMYFCASSEAKGDTQYFGPGTRLTVL.